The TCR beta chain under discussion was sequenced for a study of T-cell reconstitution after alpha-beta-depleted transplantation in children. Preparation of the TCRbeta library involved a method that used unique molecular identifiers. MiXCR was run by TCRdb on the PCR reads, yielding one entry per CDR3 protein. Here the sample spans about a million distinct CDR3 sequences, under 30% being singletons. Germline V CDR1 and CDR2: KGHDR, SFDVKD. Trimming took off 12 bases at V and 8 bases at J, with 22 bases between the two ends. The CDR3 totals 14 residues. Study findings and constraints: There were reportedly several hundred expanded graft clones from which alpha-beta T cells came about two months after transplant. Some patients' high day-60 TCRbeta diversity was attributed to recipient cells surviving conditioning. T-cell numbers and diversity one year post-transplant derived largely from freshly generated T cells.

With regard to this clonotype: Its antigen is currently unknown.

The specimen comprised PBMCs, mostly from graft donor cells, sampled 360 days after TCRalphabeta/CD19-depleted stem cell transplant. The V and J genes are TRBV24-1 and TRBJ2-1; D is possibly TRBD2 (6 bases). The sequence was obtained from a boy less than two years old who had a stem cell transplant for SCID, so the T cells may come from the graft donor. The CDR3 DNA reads TGTGCCCCCACCCCCCCGCGGGGTGAGGATGAGCAGTTCTTC. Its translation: CAPTPPRGEDEQFF.